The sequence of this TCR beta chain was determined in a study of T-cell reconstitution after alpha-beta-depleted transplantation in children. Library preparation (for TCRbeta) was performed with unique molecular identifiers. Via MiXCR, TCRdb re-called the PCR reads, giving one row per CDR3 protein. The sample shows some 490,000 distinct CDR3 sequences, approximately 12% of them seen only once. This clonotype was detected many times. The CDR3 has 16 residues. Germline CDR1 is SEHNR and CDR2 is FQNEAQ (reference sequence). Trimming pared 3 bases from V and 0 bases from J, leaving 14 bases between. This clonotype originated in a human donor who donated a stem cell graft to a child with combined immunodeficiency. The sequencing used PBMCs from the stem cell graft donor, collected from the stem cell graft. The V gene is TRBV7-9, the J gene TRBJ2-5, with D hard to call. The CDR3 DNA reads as TGTGCCAGCAGCTTTGGCGATAGAGGAGACCAAGAGACCCAGTACTTC. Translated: CASSFGDRGDQETQYF.